This T cell receptor beta chain was captured by sequencing in a study of OX40 agonist ivuxolimab in advanced cancers. On the study more broadly: As their treatment, patients were administered ivuxolimab, an agonistic anti-OX40 (CD134) antibody. Overall study results and limits: Among T cells, CD8+ cells averaged more expanded clones than CD4+ cells.

As to this clone: Its cognate antigen is unknown.

TCRdb keeps only in-frame clones here, not all; method: immunoSEQ multiplex PCR. Among about 76,000 clones listed, more than 75% were seen once. Trimming cost V 2 bases and J 3 bases, with 10 bases left between them. This CDR3 has 15 residues. Looked up from germline, CDR1 is LGHNA and CDR2 is YNFKEQ. The chain links TRBV4-2 to TRBJ2-2; tentative D call: TRBD2 (5 bases). The material was CD4+ or CD8+ T cells sorted from blood, obtained in a trial of the OX40 agonist ivuxolimab. This clonotype originated in an adult with an advanced solid tumor such as melanoma, head and neck, liver or kidney cancer. Here the CDR3 reads CASSQPSRDTGELFF. CDR3 in DNA: TGTGCCAGCAGCCAACCGTCGAGGGACACCGGGGAGCTGTTTTTT.